One sample yielded the 8 T cell receptor beta chains listed below, sequenced in a study of T cell responses to AZD1222 COVID-19 vaccine. Generated by immunoSEQ multiplex PCR, the TCRdb table keeps only in-frame clones and is missing some. The sample holds 100,000 to 150,000 clones, approximately 94% seen once. This sample comprised peripheral blood, obtained on day 0 of AZD1222 vaccination. These receptors were collected from an adult in good health.

The chain joins TRBV27 to TRBJ2-7; 8 nucleotides align to TRBD2. With 8 bases clipped from V and 3 bases from J, the junction kept 9 bases outside the gene matches. Germline V lookup: CDR1 MNHEY, CDR2 SMNVEV (reference sequence). This CDR3 contains 14 residues. CDR3 DNA sequence: TGTGCCAGCGCCGGGACTAGACGCCGCTACGAGCAGTACTTC. Its translation is CASAGTRRRYEQYF.

The chain uses TRBV18 and TRBJ1-1; TRBD1 aligns across 7 bases. V was clipped by 5 bases and J by 0 bases; unmatched bases: 12. The CDR3 runs to 17 residues. In germline, CDR1 is KGHSH, CDR2 LQKENI. In nucleotides, the CDR3 is TGTGCCAGCTCAGATAACAGGGGACGCCGGTTGAACACTGAAGCTTTCTTT. Protein sequence: CASSDNRGRRLNTEAFF.

The J gene is TRBJ1-2, the V gene TRBV7-9; 9 bases are a match to TRBD1. The junction had 4 bases not matched to a gene; V was cut back by 5 bases and J by 0 bases. This CDR3 spans 15 amino acids. Germline V gene data show CDR1 as SEHNR and CDR2 as FQNEAQ (reference sequence). Written as DNA, the CDR3 is TGTGCCAGCAGCACGGGACAGGGCGCTAACTATGGCTACACCTTC. Its translation: CASSTGQGANYGYTF.

This clone was found a few times. This chain uses TRBV6-5 with TRBJ1-1, with TRBD1 as a possible D gene (6 bases). This CDR3 has 14 amino acids. Trimming removed 3 bases from V and 5 bases from J, with 13 bases in between. Per germline, CDR1 MNHEY and CDR2 SVGAGI. For the CDR3, the DNA is TGTGCCAGCAGTTATTGGGGGGGCCGAACTGAAGCTTTCTTT. It specifies CASSYWGGRTEAFF.

This rearrangement joins TRBV29-1 to TRBJ1-3; D gene uncertain. Germline V gene data show CDR1 as SQVTM and CDR2 as ANQGSEA. Trimming took 6 bases from V and 0 from J, leaving 9 bases between them. The CDR3 totals 13 residues. The CDR3 here is CSVVLSSGNTIYF. The CDR3 DNA sequence: TGCAGCGTCGTCCTAAGCTCTGGAAACACCATATATTTT.

This clone turned up a few times. The V call is TRBV29-1, the J call TRBJ2-1, with 7 bases aligning to TRBD2. The CDR3 spans 15 residues. Germline lookup yields CDR1 SQVTM and CDR2 ANQGSEA. The V gene end was trimmed by 3 bases and the J gene end by 5 bases; junction bases not matched to a gene: 10. CDR3 sequence (DNA): TGCAGCGTTGAGAATTGGGTGGGAGGGGACAATGAGCAGTTCTTC. Translated, it gives CSVENWVGGDNEQFF.

The rearrangement joins TRBV25-1 to TRBJ1-1; 7 nucleotides match TRBD1. V trimming: 4 bases; J trimming: 10 bases; junction bases outside the gene matches: 6. The CDR3 runs 12 residues. CDR1 is MGHDK, CDR2 SYGVNS, per germline. CDR3 nucleotide sequence: TGTGCCAGCAGTGCTCGACAGGGCTCAGCTTTCTTT. Amino acid sequence: CASSARQGSAFF.

CDR3 nucleotides: TGTGCCAGCAGCCAAGCTTGGACAGGGGGGACCGCTTTCTTT. As protein: CASSQAWTGGTAFF. V is TRBV3-1 (or the pseudogene TRBV3-2) and J is TRBJ1-1; 10 bases line up with TRBD1. With 1 base clipped from V and 11 bases from J, the junction kept 7 bases outside the gene matches. Germline V lookup: CDR1 LGHDT, CDR2 YNNKEL (reference sequence). The CDR3 covers 14 residues.